A single sample gave rise to the 7 T cell receptor beta chains below, sequenced in a study of T cell repertoires in cytomegalovirus infection. TCRdb reanalysed the reads using MiXCR and keeps one entry per CDR3 protein. This sample has a few hundred thousand distinct CDR3 sequences; around a sixth occur once, and the top ten carry around 11%. The sequenced material came from PBMCs. These receptors were obtained from a human donor in good health (CMV status not recorded). Some clones in this sample may be carry-over from other donors' samples.

This clonotype was counted between two and nine times. The CDR3, as DNA: TGTGCCAGCAGCACGGGACTAGGGATTAACACCGGGGAGCTGTTTTTT. The encoded protein is CASSTGLGINTGELFF. The chain has TRBV11-2 and TRBJ2-2, with 8 nucleotides matching TRBD2. Trimming at V came to 5 bases and at J to 2 bases, leaving 7 bases not matched to a gene. CDR1 is SGHAT, CDR2 FQNNGV, per germline. The CDR3 extends over 16 amino acids.

This clonotype appeared many times. This sequence joins TRBV10-3 and TRBJ2-7; D might be TRBD1 (6 bases). V shed 5 bases and J shed 3 bases, with 11 bases lying between them. Looked up from germline, CDR1 is ENHRY and CDR2 is SYGVKD. CDR3 size: 13 residues. The CDR3 is CAISRTDNYEQYF. The DNA for the CDR3 is TGTGCCATCAGTAGGACAGATAACTACGAGCAGTACTTC.

The gene calls are TRBV29-1 and TRBJ2-1; no clear D gene. Germline CDR1 is SQVTM and CDR2 is ANQGSEA. The V end lost 3 bases, the J end lost 0 bases, and 12 bases lay between the germline ends. This CDR3 comprises 15 residues. In DNA form, the CDR3 reads TGCAGCGTTGAGACCTATCGAGGCTCCTACAATGAGCAGTTCTTC. It is translated as CSVETYRGSYNEQFF.

The table lists this clonotype with a few counts. CDR3 in amino acids: CATSRDRSSTEKLFF. DNA for the CDR3: TGTGCCACCAGCAGAGACCGGAGCTCAACGGAAAAACTGTTTTTT. The J gene is TRBJ1-4, the V gene TRBV15; the D is unclear. CDR3 length equals 15 residues. V shed 0 bases and J shed 8 bases, with 13 bases lying between them. Per the germline V gene, CDR1 is LNHNV and CDR2 is YYDKDF (reference sequence).

This clonotype came up many times. The V gene is TRBV28, the J gene TRBJ1-5; D is unclear. CDR1 and CDR2 from the germline V gene are MDHEN and SYDVKM. Trimming took off 3 bases at V and 3 bases at J, with 15 bases between the two ends. The CDR3 totals 16 residues. The CDR3 DNA sequence: TGTGCCAGCAGTTTTACCGTGGGGAGTCCCAATCAGCCCCAGCATTTT. This encodes CASSFTVGSPNQPQHF.

This clonotype was seen repeatedly, ten times or more. The chain employs TRBV7-2 and TRBJ2-7, with 8 bases lining up with TRBD2. The CDR3 sequence is 14 residues long. Germline lookup yields CDR1 SGHTA and CDR2 FQGNSA. J was trimmed by 2 bases and V by 8 bases; bases with no gene match: 8. The CDR3 sequence: CASRGRGGTYEQYF. The CDR3 DNA reads TGTGCCAGCCGGGGCCGCGGGGGGACCTACGAGCAGTACTTC.

The chain has TRBV5-4 and TRBJ2-2; 16 bases match TRBD2. The ends lost 1 base at V and 7 bases at J; junction bases unmatched: 13. The CDR3 consists of 20 residues. The germline gives CDR1 SGHNT, CDR2 YYREEE (reference sequence). The CDR3 protein is CASSLRAGTSGGAGGGELFF. The CDR3 DNA is TGTGCCAGCAGCTTGAGAGCCGGGACTAGCGGGGGGGCAGGAGGCGGGGAGCTGTTTTTT.